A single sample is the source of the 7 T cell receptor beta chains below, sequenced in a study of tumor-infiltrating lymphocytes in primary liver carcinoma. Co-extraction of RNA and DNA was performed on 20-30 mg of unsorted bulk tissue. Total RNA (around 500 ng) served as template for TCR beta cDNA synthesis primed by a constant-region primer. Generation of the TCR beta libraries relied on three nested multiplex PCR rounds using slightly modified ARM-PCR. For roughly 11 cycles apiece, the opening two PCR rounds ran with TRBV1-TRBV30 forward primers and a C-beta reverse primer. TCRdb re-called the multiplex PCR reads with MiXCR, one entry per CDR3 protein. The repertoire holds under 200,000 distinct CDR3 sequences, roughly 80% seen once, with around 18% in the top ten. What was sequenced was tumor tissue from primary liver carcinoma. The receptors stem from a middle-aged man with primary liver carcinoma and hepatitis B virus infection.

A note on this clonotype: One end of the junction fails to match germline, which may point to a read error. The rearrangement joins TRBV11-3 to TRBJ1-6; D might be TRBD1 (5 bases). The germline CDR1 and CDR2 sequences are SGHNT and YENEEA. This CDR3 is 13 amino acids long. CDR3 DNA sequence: TGTGCCGGCAGCCGGACATTGCTTTCACCCCTCCACTTT. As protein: CAGSRTLLSPLHF.

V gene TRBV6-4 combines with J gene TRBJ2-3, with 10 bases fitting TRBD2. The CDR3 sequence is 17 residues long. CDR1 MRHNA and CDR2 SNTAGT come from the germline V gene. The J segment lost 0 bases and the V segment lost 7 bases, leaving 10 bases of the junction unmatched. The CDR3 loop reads CASTMASGRGSTDTQYF. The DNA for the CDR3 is TGTGCCAGCACCATGGCTAGCGGGAGAGGGAGCACAGATACGCAGTATTTT.

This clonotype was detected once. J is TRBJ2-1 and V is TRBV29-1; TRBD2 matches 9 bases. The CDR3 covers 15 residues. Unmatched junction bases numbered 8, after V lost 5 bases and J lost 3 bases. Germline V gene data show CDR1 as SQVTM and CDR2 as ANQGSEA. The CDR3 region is CSVTSRREGYNEQFF. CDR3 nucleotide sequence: TGCAGCGTTACTTCTCGGCGGGAGGGCTACAATGAGCAGTTCTTC.

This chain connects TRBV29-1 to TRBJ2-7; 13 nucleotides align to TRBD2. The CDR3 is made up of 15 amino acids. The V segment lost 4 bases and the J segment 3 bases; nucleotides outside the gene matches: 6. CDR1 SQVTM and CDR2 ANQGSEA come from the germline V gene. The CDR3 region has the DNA TGCAGCGTTGGGGGGACTAGCGGGGTTTTCTACGAGCAGTACTTC. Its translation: CSVGGTSGVFYEQYF.

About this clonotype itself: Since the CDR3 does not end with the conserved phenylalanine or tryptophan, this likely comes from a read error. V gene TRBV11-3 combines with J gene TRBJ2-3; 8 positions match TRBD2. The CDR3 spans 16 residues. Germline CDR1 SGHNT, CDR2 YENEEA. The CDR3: CANSLDSGSITDKQYY. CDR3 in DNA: TGTGCCAACAGCTTAGACAGCGGGAGTATAACAGATAAGCAGTATTAT.

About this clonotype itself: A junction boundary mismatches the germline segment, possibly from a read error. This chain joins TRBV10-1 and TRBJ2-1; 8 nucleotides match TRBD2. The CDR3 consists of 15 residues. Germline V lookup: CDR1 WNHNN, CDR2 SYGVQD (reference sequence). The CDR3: CASSESGGQYNEQFF. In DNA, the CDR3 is TGCGCCAGTAGTGAGTCGGGAGGGCAATACAATGAGCAGTTCTTC.

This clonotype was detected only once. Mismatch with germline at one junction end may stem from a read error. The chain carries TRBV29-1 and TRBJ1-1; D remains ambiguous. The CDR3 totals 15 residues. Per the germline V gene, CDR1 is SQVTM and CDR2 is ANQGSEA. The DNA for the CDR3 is TGCAGCGTTGAAGTTTGGAGGGCTAGTAACACTGAAACTTTCTTT. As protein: CSVEVWRASNTETFF.